This TCR beta chain is from a study of T cell responses to AZD1222 COVID-19 vaccine. The repertoire was sequenced with immunoSEQ multiplex PCR; TCRdb's copy has only in-frame clones and lacks some. Altogether 120,000 to 150,000 clones are present, 85% to 90% being singletons, with the ten largest covering 1.5% to 2%. Regarding this clone: The antigen is not known.

General study points: The donor group comprised mostly white British people and more females; the analysis possibly underestimated clonal diversity. Repertoires in all cases were sampled only once the peak T cell response had passed.

Sequencing used peripheral blood, obtained 28 days after the second AZD1222 dose. The clonotype originates from an adult who received the AZD1222 COVID-19 vaccine.

CDR3 sequence (DNA): TGCGCCAGCAGCTTGGAGACCGGGAGGAGGGTGTATTTT. Its protein product is CASSLETGRRVYF. The V gene is TRBV5-1, the J gene TRBJ2-3, with 7 bases identical to TRBD2. CDR3 length equals 13 residues. The V gene end was trimmed by 0 bases and the J gene end by 14 bases; junction bases not matched to a gene: 9. The germline gives CDR1 SGHRS, CDR2 YFSETQ.